A single sample gave rise to the 15 T cell receptor beta chains below, sequenced in a study of T cell changes during pregnancy in multiple sclerosis (dated by TCRdb to about 2019). Receptors were amplified or captured by the immunoSEQ multiplex PCR assay. TCRdb stores this immuneACCESS table with in-frame sequences only. Part of the clones is absent; in the studies checked, under half of the shortfall reflects unresolved V genes, and no reason is known for the rest. The sample contains approximately 80,000 clones, about 94% of them found a single time. The ten largest account for 2% to 3% of the sample. The sample was peripheral blood, taken in the third trimester of pregnancy. These TCRs come from a female donor with multiple sclerosis, enrolled in a pregnancy study.

V is TRBV4-2 and J is TRBJ1-1, with 9 positions matching TRBD1. Germline values: CDR1 LGHNA, CDR2 YNFKEQ. The ends lost 4 bases at V and 5 bases at J; junction bases unmatched: 8. The CDR3 consists of 15 residues. This CDR3 reads CASSRGTGSLTEAFF. CDR3 bases: TGTGCCAGCAGCCGGGGGACAGGGAGTTTAACTGAAGCTTTCTTT.

This clone was seen a single time. The CDR3 coding sequence is TGTGCCAGTAATTTACAGTTCCAGCCCCAGCATTTT. It codes for CASNLQFQPQHF. This rearrangement joins TRBV19 to TRBJ1-5, with no clear D. The V end lost 7 bases, the J end lost 7 bases, and 11 bases lay between the germline ends. The germline V gene has CDR1 LNHDA and CDR2 SQIVND (reference sequence). CDR3 length equals 12 residues.

The rearrangement joins TRBV7-8 to TRBJ1-1; 8 bases match TRBD1. The CDR3 runs to 15 residues. CDR1 and CDR2 from the germline V gene are SGHVS and FQNEAQ. Germline trimming cut 4 bases from V and 5 bases from J; bases unmatched to any gene: 9. The DNA for the CDR3 is TGTGCCAGCAGCTACCGGACAGGGTATGGGACTGAAGCTTTCTTT. Encoded protein: CASSYRTGYGTEAFF.

This clone was observed once. Written as DNA, the CDR3 is TGTGCCAGCAGTGAACCTAGGGAGACGGGCACTGAAGCTTTCTTT. This encodes CASSEPRETGTEAFF. The V and J genes are TRBV6-1 and TRBJ1-1; D call uncertain. CDR1 MNHNS and CDR2 SASEGT come from the germline V gene. This CDR3 region has 15 residues. Trimming took 2 bases from V and 4 from J, leaving 14 bases between them.

The chain employs TRBV29-1 and TRBJ2-7, with D tentatively TRBD2 (5 bases). V shed 2 bases and J shed 11 bases, with 13 bases lying between them. Germline CDR1 reads SQVTM; CDR2 reads ANQGSEA. The CDR3 consists of 11 residues. The CDR3 DNA is TGCAGCGTTGAATCGGGGTTTGGAAAGTACTTC. This sequence encodes CSVESGFGKYF.

The V call is TRBV11-1, the J call TRBJ1-2; 7 bases map to TRBD1. J lost 3 bases, V lost 5 bases, and 6 bases had no gene match. The germline V gene encodes CDR1 SGHAT and CDR2 FQDESV (reference sequence). CDR3 size: 14 residues. The CDR3 reads CASSNQQGYYGYTF. Written as DNA, the CDR3 is TGTGCCAGCAGCAATCAACAGGGGTACTATGGCTACACCTTC. The complete variable domain, with remaining parts taken from reference TRBV11-1 and TRBJ1-2, reads EAEVAQSPRYKITEKSQAVAFWCDPISGHATLYWYRQILGQGPELLVQFQDESVVDDSQLPKDRFSAERLKGVDSTLKIQPAELGDSAMYLCASSNQQGYYGYTFGSGTRLTVV.

The chain is built from TRBV14 and TRBJ1-3; D uncertain. CDR3 size: 13 residues. CDR1 and CDR2 (germline): SGHDN, FVKESK. Trimming took off 11 bases at V and 0 bases at J, with 11 bases between the two ends. CDR3 in amino acids: CAAQELSGNTIYF. CDR3 nucleotides: TGTGCCGCGCAAGAGCTCTCTGGAAACACCATATATTTT.

V usage is TRBV29-1 and J usage is TRBJ2-5; a possible D gene is TRBD1 (5 bases). This CDR3 spans 13 amino acids. Per germline, CDR1 SQVTM and CDR2 ANQGSEA. Deletions cut 4 bases from V and 3 bases from J, with 12 bases between. CDR3 protein: CSVGGRLEETQYF. DNA of the CDR3: TGCAGCGTTGGGGGCAGATTGGAAGAGACCCAGTACTTC.

This chain joins TRBV6-6 and TRBJ1-1, with unresolved D. V was cut by 6 bases and J by 5 bases, with 13 bases left in between. Germline assignment: CDR1 MNHNY and CDR2 SVGAGI (reference sequence). The CDR3 length is 13 residues. The CDR3 region is CASSPPGNTEAFF. In DNA, the CDR3 is TGTGCCAGCAGCCCCCCGGGAAATACTGAAGCTTTCTTT.

J is TRBJ1-5 and V is TRBV6-6; weak D call: TRBD1 (5 bases). Germline values: CDR1 MNHNY, CDR2 SVGAGI (reference sequence). Trimming took off 6 bases at V and 1 base at J, with 10 bases between the two ends. This CDR3 region has 14 residues. This CDR3 is CASSAGGSNQPQHF. The CDR3 region has the DNA TGTGCCAGCAGCGCCGGGGGGAGCAATCAGCCCCAGCATTTT.

The chain combines TRBV6-5 with TRBJ1-2; D is unclear. Germline values: CDR1 MNHEY, CDR2 SVGAGI. The CDR3 has 15 amino acids. The ends were cut back, 3 bases at V and 4 bases at J, with 15 bases in the middle. CDR3 coding DNA: TGTGCCAGCAGTTATTCTGGCGGGATTAGCTATGGCTACACCTTC. Amino acids: CASSYSGGISYGYTF.

This chain connects TRBV19 to TRBJ2-7; the match to TRBD1 covers 7 bases. Germline CDR1 LNHDA, CDR2 SQIVND (reference sequence). The CDR3 is 12 residues long. The V gene end was trimmed by 5 bases and the J gene end by 6 bases; junction bases not matched to a gene: 4. The CDR3 loop is CASSADRVEQYF. DNA for the CDR3: TGTGCCAGTAGTGCCGACAGGGTCGAGCAGTACTTC.

The V call is TRBV18, the J call TRBJ1-4, with TRBD1 matching 9 bases. Trimming at V came to 0 bases and at J to 4 bases, leaving 3 bases not matched to a gene. Germline CDR1 KGHSH, CDR2 LQKENI. The CDR3 contains 16 residues. In DNA form, the CDR3 reads TGTGCCAGCTCACCACCGCCGGGACAGGGTAATGAAAAACTGTTTTTT. Translating it yields CASSPPPGQGNEKLFF. Full variable domain (missing parts from reference TRBV18 and TRBJ1-4): NAGVMQNPRHLVRRRGQEARLRCSPMKGHSHVYWYRQLPEEGLKFMVYLQKENIIDESGMPKERFSAEFPKEGPSILRIQQVVRGDSAAYFCASSPPPGQGNEKLFFGSGTQLSVL.

The chain has TRBV11-2 and TRBJ1-6; 7 nucleotides line up with TRBD1. CDR1 is SGHAT and CDR2 is FQNNGV in the germline V gene. The V segment lost 5 bases and the J segment 6 bases; nucleotides outside the gene matches: 13. The CDR3 extends over 17 amino acids. The CDR3 region is CASSEETGVQPNSPLHF. CDR3 coding DNA: TGTGCCAGCAGCGAAGAAACAGGGGTCCAGCCTAATTCACCCCTCCACTTT.

The genes are TRBV27 and TRBJ2-7; 10 nucleotides agree with TRBD2. Germline CDR1 and CDR2: MNHEY and SMNVEV (reference sequence). V gave up 6 bases and J gave up 3 bases; unmatched junction bases: 8. CDR3 length equals 15 residues. CDR3 in amino acids: CASRRSGGGDYEQYF. CDR3 sequence (DNA): TGTGCCAGCAGGAGAAGCGGGGGGGGAGACTACGAGCAGTACTTC.